This T cell receptor beta chain was found in a study of immune evolution from preneoplasia to lung adenocarcinoma. This CDR3 comprises 15 residues. CDR1 is SGHAT and CDR2 is FQDESV in the germline V gene (reference sequence). V shed 5 bases, J shed 9 bases, and the junction held 15 bases outside the gene matches. Method: immunoSEQ multiplex PCR; TCRdb's copy keeps in-frame clones and lacks some. The sample consists of 4,000 to 5,500 clones, around four fifths of them appearing once. The sequenced material came from FFPE adjacent normal lung tissue. This chain links TRBV11-1 with TRBJ2-7, with 8 bases fitting TRBD2. The sequence was collected from a donor older than 65 with lung adenocarcinoma. The CDR3 bases are TGTGCCAGCAGCCCTACTAGCGGAGCCTCTACAGGGCAGTACTTC. This encodes CASSPTSGASTGQYF.